What follows is one T cell receptor beta chain and its context. Its antigen is unknown. Library preparation for TCR beta used quantitative 5'-RACE with molecular barcodes. TCRdb reprocessed the 5' RACE reads with MiXCR, giving one entry per CDR3 protein. This sample has 670,000 or so distinct CDR3 sequences, with 15% to 20% found just once. These data come from a study of CD8 T cells in ankylosing spondylitis. Study-level results: Prior work had noted some motif variants in reactive arthritis blood and synovial fluid. Ankylosing spondylitis blood seemed to carry a telltale TCR beta motif made of fewer than 10 highly homologous variants. From matched ankylosing spondylitis synovial fluid, disease-linked clones were reportedly recovered at significantly enriched levels.

The CDR3 contains 13 residues. Trimming shortened V by 4 bases and J by 6 bases, and 10 bases separated the two germline ends. Germline loops: CDR1 SNHLY, CDR2 FYNNEI. The chain is built from TRBV2 and TRBJ1-5, with TRBD1 as a possible D gene (5 bases). Input material: blood, either unsorted or a sorted T cell fraction (not recorded which). This receptor was taken from a male donor with ankylosing spondylitis. The CDR3 nucleotides read TGTGCCAGCAGTGTCGGGGGTACTCAGCCCCAGCATTTT. This gives the protein CASSVGGTQPQHF.